The 27 T cell receptor beta chains listed next were all sequenced from one sample in a study of blood T cell repertoires in COVID-19. TCRdb's table, derived via immunoSEQ multiplex PCR, lists solely in-frame clones and lacks some. Of about 330,000 clones detected, 83% appear once; the ten largest clones hold about 1.2%. Sequences were obtained from peripheral blood. All receptors come from a woman in her forties or fifties with acute or convalescent COVID-19.

The chain joins TRBV5-1 to TRBJ2-5, with D perhaps TRBD1 (6 bases). V gave up 2 bases and J gave up 5 bases, with 13 bases separating them. Germline-derived CDR1 and CDR2 are SGHRS and YFSETQ. The CDR3 covers 14 residues. CDR3 DNA: TGCGCCAGCAGCTTTCAGGGGAGTGAGGAGACCCAGTACTTC. Amino acids: CASSFQGSEETQYF.

CDR3 in amino acids: CASSDLGTRGNNEQFF. In DNA, the CDR3 is TGTGCCAGCAGTGACCTCGGGACTAGGGGTAACAATGAGCAGTTCTTC. The J gene is TRBJ2-1, the V gene TRBV6-4; 8 nucleotides match TRBD2. With V trimmed by 2 bases and J by 5 bases, 8 bases remained unmatched. CDR1 is MRHNA, CDR2 SNTAGT, per germline. The CDR3 spans 16 residues.

The chain has TRBV19 and TRBJ1-4; 10 bases map to TRBD1. The J segment lost 6 bases and the V segment lost 6 bases, leaving 7 bases of the junction unmatched. The CDR3 sequence is 15 residues long. Germline CDR1 and CDR2: LNHDA and SQIVND (reference sequence). CDR3 DNA: TGTGCCAGTAGGAACTTTGGGACAGGGGATGAAAAACTGTTTTTT. Protein product: CASRNFGTGDEKLFF.

The V gene is TRBV19, the J gene TRBJ1-5; D is unresolved. The CDR3 spans 14 residues. Per germline, CDR1 LNHDA and CDR2 SQIVND (reference sequence). V dropped 0 bases and J dropped 7 bases, with 10 bases sitting between them. CDR3 region: CASSIDTPGQPQHF. In nucleotides, the CDR3 is TGTGCCAGTAGTATAGACACCCCGGGACAGCCCCAGCATTTT.

This clone was counted only a few times. This rearrangement joins TRBV10-3 to TRBJ2-7; 9 nucleotides line up with TRBD2. The CDR3 has 16 amino acids. The V gene end was trimmed by 7 bases and the J gene end by 3 bases; junction bases not matched to a gene: 13. The germline V gene has CDR1 ENHRY and CDR2 SYGVKD. Here the CDR3 reads CAIILSRRLADYEQYF. DNA for the CDR3: TGTGCCATCATCCTTTCCAGGCGACTAGCGGACTACGAGCAGTACTTC.

V is TRBV19 and J is TRBJ2-2; D is possibly TRBD1 (6 bases). Germline V gene data show CDR1 as LNHDA and CDR2 as SQIVND (reference sequence). The ends were cut back, 7 bases at V and 0 bases at J, with 9 bases in the middle. There are 14 residues in the CDR3. CDR3 DNA sequence: TGTGCCAGTATGAGACAGGCGAACACCGGGGAGCTGTTTTTT. Translating gives CASMRQANTGELFF.

The V gene is TRBV5-4, the J gene TRBJ1-6; D may be TRBD1 (6 bases). This CDR3 spans 14 amino acids. The V gene lost 2 bases and the J gene lost 10 bases, with 13 bases spanning the gap. The germline CDR1 and CDR2 sequences are SGHNT and YYREEE (reference sequence). The CDR3 sequence is CASSFAGDLSPLHF. Here the CDR3 DNA reads TGTGCCAGCAGCTTCGCAGGGGATTTGTCACCCCTCCACTTT.

Here the CDR3 reads CASNPGNYNSPLHF. The CDR3 region has the DNA TGCGCCAGCAATCCAGGGAACTATAATTCACCCCTCCACTTT. V and J are TRBV5-1 and TRBJ1-6, with D perhaps TRBD1 (5 bases). Germline loops: CDR1 SGHRS, CDR2 YFSETQ. V shed 6 bases and J shed 3 bases, with 10 bases lying between them. The CDR3 totals 14 residues. The full variable domain, its missing parts supplied by reference TRBV5-1 and TRBJ1-6, is KAGVTQTPRYLIKTRGQQVTLSCSPISGHRSVSWYQQTPGQGLQFLFEYFSETQRNKGNFPGRFSGRQFSNSRSEMNVSTLELGDSALYLCASNPGNYNSPLHFGNGTRLTVT.

The chain links TRBV12-5 to TRBJ1-1; D gene unclear. The CDR3 runs to 14 residues. CDR1 is LGHNT and CDR2 is FRNRAP in the germline V gene. Deletions cut 8 bases from V and 1 base from J, with 14 bases between. For the CDR3, the DNA is TGTGCTAGTACCTGGGCGGGGTCGAACACTGAAGCTTTCTTT. Amino acid sequence: CASTWAGSNTEAFF.

V usage is TRBV30 and J usage is TRBJ2-2; 8 bases align to TRBD1. CDR1 is GTSNPN and CDR2 is SVGIG in the germline V gene (reference sequence). The CDR3 sequence is 15 residues long. The trim removed 5 bases at V and 7 bases at J, leaving 12 bases unmatched. The CDR3 nucleotides are TGTGCCTGGGGGATCGGGACAGGCTCGAGCGGGGAGCTGTTTTTT. Protein sequence: CAWGIGTGSSGELFF.

The V gene is TRBV18, the J gene TRBJ2-1, with D tentatively TRBD1 (5 bases). The CDR3 runs 14 residues. V was pared by 4 bases and J by 8 bases, with 15 bases between. Germline CDR1 KGHSH, CDR2 LQKENI. CDR3 nucleotide sequence: TGTGCCAGCTCACAATCCGCGGTAGGGGATGAGCAGTTCTTC. Residues: CASSQSAVGDEQFF.

The rearrangement joins TRBV21-1 to TRBJ2-7; the D segment call TRBD2 is taken from the table without a DNA check. TRBV21-1 constitutes a pseudogene. The CDR3 is 14 residues long. This CDR3 reads CASSKRRPTYEQYV. DNA for the CDR3: TGTGCCAGCAGCAAAAGGCGGCCTACCTACGAGCAGTACGTC.

The chain carries TRBV7-8 and TRBJ2-1, with TRBD2 identical over 9 bases. There are 12 residues in the CDR3. Germline CDR1 reads SGHVS; CDR2 reads FQNEAQ. The V gene end was trimmed by 7 bases and the J gene end by 10 bases; junction bases not matched to a gene: 5. CDR3 amino acids: CASTPRGGEQFF. CDR3 coding DNA: TGTGCCAGCACCCCGCGGGGGGGCGAGCAGTTCTTC.

V gene TRBV2 combines with J gene TRBJ1-2; weak D call: TRBD1 (6 bases). Trimming took off 6 bases at V and 6 bases at J, with 14 bases between the two ends. Germline-derived CDR1 and CDR2 are SNHLY and FYNNEI. The CDR3 runs to 13 residues. The CDR3 loop is CASSERAGDGYTF. The CDR3 DNA reads TGTGCCAGCAGCGAAAGGGCAGGGGATGGCTACACCTTC.

The chain joins TRBV28 to TRBJ1-2; D is ambiguous. The V end was cut by 4 bases, the J end by 0 bases, with 9 bases between. Germline CDR1 is MDHEN and CDR2 is SYDVKM. The length of the CDR3 is 14 residues. DNA for the CDR3: TGTGCCAGCAGTTCCATACAGACTAACTATGGCTACACCTTC. It yields the protein CASSSIQTNYGYTF.

The chain uses TRBV21-1 and TRBJ1-4; the table's D call, TRBD1, was not checked against the DNA. TRBV21-1 constitutes a pseudogene. The CDR3 totals 17 residues. CDR3 nucleotide sequence: TGTGCCAGCAGCACCCCACAGGGAGAAGGGTGTTGTGAAAAACTGTTTTTT. Translation: CASSTPQGEGCCEKLFF.

This clone was detected only a few times. The chain has TRBV7-2 and TRBJ1-5; D call uncertain. This CDR3 region has 13 residues. Trimming removed 1 base at V and 4 bases at J, with 5 bases between. Germline V lookup: CDR1 SGHTA, CDR2 FQGNSA. CDR3 in amino acids: CASSLEQNQPQHF. The DNA of the CDR3 is TGTGCCAGCAGCTTAGAACAGAATCAGCCCCAGCATTTT.

This clone occurred a few times. The chain combines TRBV4-1 with TRBJ1-2; 7 bases agree with TRBD1. The CDR3 covers 15 residues. The ends lost 1 base at V and 5 bases at J; junction bases unmatched: 7. Germline loops: CDR1 MGHRA, CDR2 YSYEKL. The CDR3 loop reads CASSQAIGQEYGYTF. The CDR3 DNA is TGCGCCAGCAGCCAAGCCATCGGACAGGAGTATGGCTACACCTTC.

This clone was picked up one time. Here the CDR3 DNA reads TGCGCCAGCAGCCAGGCCCCTCTCAGGGGAAGCAATCAGCCCCAGCATTTT. This sequence encodes CASSQAPLRGSNQPQHF. The genes are TRBV4-1 and TRBJ1-5; possibly TRBD1 for D (6 bases). The CDR3 has 17 amino acids. Germline-derived CDR1 and CDR2 are MGHRA and YSYEKL. V lost 3 bases and J lost 1, with 16 bases in between.

The gene calls are TRBV24-1 and TRBJ1-1; D gene ambiguous. CDR1 is KGHDR, CDR2 SFDVKD, per germline. This CDR3 spans 13 amino acids. The V and J ends lost 2 bases and 2 bases respectively, with 5 bases between them. The CDR3 region has the DNA TGTGCCACCAGTGATTCTGTTAACACTGAAGCTTTCTTT. Translating gives CATSDSVNTEAFF.

V is TRBV3-1 (or the pseudogene TRBV3-2) and J is TRBJ2-3; D might be TRBD2 (5 bases). The CDR3 runs 14 residues. Germline lookup yields CDR1 LGHDT and CDR2 YNNKEL (reference sequence). The V and J ends lost 5 bases and 5 bases respectively, with 14 bases between them. DNA for the CDR3: TGTGCCAGCAGCGACCGGCGGGTAAGAGATACGCAGTATTTT. This translates into CASSDRRVRDTQYF.

This clone has just one count. The rearrangement uses TRBV2 and TRBJ1-2, with unresolved D. Germline V lookup: CDR1 SNHLY, CDR2 FYNNEI. The CDR3 sequence is 12 residues long. V lost 4 bases, J lost 8 bases, and 11 bases lay in between. For the CDR3, the DNA is TGTGCCAGCAGTGGAGGCAGGAGGGGCTACACCTTC. It codes for CASSGGRRGYTF.

V gene TRBV11-2 combines with J gene TRBJ1-3; D not resolved. Germline CDR1 SGHAT, CDR2 FQNNGV. This CDR3 has 13 amino acids. The germline V and J ends were trimmed by 4 bases and 11 bases, with 15 bases remaining between them. The CDR3 is CASSSVDYRAIYF. The CDR3 coding sequence is TGTGCCAGCAGCTCCGTCGACTATCGGGCCATATATTTT.

The chain combines TRBV9 with TRBJ2-2; 8 nucleotides agree with TRBD2. CDR3 size: 15 residues. V shed 0 bases and J 3 bases; nucleotides not matched to a gene: 1. Germline V lookup: CDR1 SGDLS, CDR2 YYNGEE. CDR3 sequence: CASSVELADTGELFF. CDR3 DNA sequence: TGTGCCAGCAGCGTAGAACTAGCGGACACCGGGGAGCTGTTTTTT.

The CDR3 region has the DNA TGTGCCAGCACGCCCCAACAGGGGCCCCGCAATGAGCAGTTCTTC. Encoded protein: CASTPQQGPRNEQFF. The rearrangement links TRBV18 to TRBJ2-1; the match to TRBD1 covers 7 bases. The V gene end was trimmed by 8 bases and the J gene end by 6 bases; junction bases not matched to a gene: 13. The CDR3 totals 15 residues. CDR1 KGHSH and CDR2 LQKENI come from the germline V gene.

This rearrangement joins TRBV30 to TRBJ2-3, with D unresolved. The CDR3 is made up of 12 amino acids. V lost 0 bases to trimming and J lost 3 bases, with 4 bases between them. Germline V gene data show CDR1 as GTSNPN and CDR2 as SVGIG (reference sequence). The CDR3 DNA sequence: TGTGCCTGGAGTGTCGGGACAGATACGCAGTATTTT. Residues: CAWSVGTDTQYF.

The rearrangement joins TRBV5-1 to TRBJ2-3; 7 bases are a match to TRBD2. The germline V gene has CDR1 SGHRS and CDR2 YFSETQ. V lost 5 bases and J lost 4; bases outside the gene matches: 7. The CDR3 spans 14 residues. The CDR3 DNA follows: TGCGCCAGCAGTCCGAGCGGGGTAGCAGATACGCAGTATTTT. Protein product: CASSPSGVADTQYF.